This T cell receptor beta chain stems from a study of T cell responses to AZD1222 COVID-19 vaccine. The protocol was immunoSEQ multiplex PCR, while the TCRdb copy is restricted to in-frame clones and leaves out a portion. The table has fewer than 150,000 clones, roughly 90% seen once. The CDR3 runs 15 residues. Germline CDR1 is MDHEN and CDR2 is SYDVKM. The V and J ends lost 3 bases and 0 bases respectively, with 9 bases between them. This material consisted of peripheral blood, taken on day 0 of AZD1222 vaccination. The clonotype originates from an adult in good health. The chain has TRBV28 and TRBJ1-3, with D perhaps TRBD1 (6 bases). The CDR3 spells CASSFQDSSGNTIYF. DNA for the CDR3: TGTGCCAGCAGTTTTCAGGACAGCTCTGGAAACACCATATATTTT.